This TCR beta chain was sequenced in a study of shared clonotypes between healthy human individuals. The study's findings and limits: When compared with the clonotypes that were shared by all four sorted-subset donors, the non-shared clonotypes turned out to have lower generation probabilities. Some naive CD4 clonotypes, roughly 5%, turned up in common across a few donors.

Naive CD8 cells, CD45RO-negative and positively selected for CCR7, excluded terminally differentiated effector memory CD45RA+ cells. The study drew all its donors from Caucasian adults living in Nashville, Tennessee. Clones were read by immunoSEQ multiplex PCR, and TCRdb kept only the in-frame ones, dropping some. Among about 2.2 million clones, about 94% were seen once, and the ten largest hold 1.5% to 2%. Trimming cost V 5 bases and J 2 bases, with 13 bases left between them. The germline V gene encodes CDR1 MNHEY and CDR2 SMNVEV (reference sequence). The length of the CDR3 is 14 residues. This clone was recorded only once. Its antigen is not identified.

The chain links TRBV27 to TRBJ2-7; D is perhaps TRBD1 or TRBD2 (5 bases each). The TCR was taken from a man aged 18 to 29 in good health. Some clones in this sample may be carry-over from other donors' samples. The specimen was naive CD8+ T cells from PBMCs. CDR3 sequence (DNA): TGTGCCAGCAGTCCAGGGACCCAGACCTACGAGCAGTACTTC. Its translation: CASSPGTQTYEQYF.